This TCR beta chain was found in a study of Graves' ophthalmopathy and Graves' hyperthyroidism. Points from the study as a whole: For predicting ophthalmopathy progression, the model had roughly 64% sensitivity and 72.22% specificity.

Uncontrolled infections, other autoimmune diseases, pregnancy or lactation barred patients from enrollment. Orbital computed tomography, together with clinical symptoms, serum thyroxine, TRAb and thyroid ultrasound, was used for diagnosis. PBMCs were isolated by Ficoll-Paque density gradient centrifugation, using roughly 9.7 ml of fresh peripheral blood as the starting material. The sequenced template was RNA, covering the TCR beta CDR3 region. First-round RT-PCR with HTBI primers preceded a second-round multiplex PCR. A single record per CDR3 protein comes from TCRdb applying MiXCR to the multiplex PCR reads. This table has over 500,000 distinct CDR3 sequences, over 20% appearing once. This clonotype was observed many times. Its antigen is undetermined. V lost 6 bases and J lost 0, with 14 bases in between. The CDR3 extends over 16 amino acids. CDR1 and CDR2 from the germline V gene are MDHEN and SYDVKM.

The source of this sequence is a woman younger than 35 with stable Graves' hyperthyroidism. Some clones in this sample may be carry-over from other donors' samples. The chain is built from TRBV28 and TRBJ2-2; D not certain. The specimen was peripheral blood. In DNA, the CDR3 is TGTGCCAGCAGCCCTCGACCATTATCGAACACCGGGGAGCTGTTTTTT. This encodes CASSPRPLSNTGELFF.